This T cell receptor beta chain was identified during a study of Ad26.COV2.S vaccination and SARS-CoV-2 variants. Turning to the study itself: Donor allocation was to the COV1001 Ad26.COV2.S trial arm.

Treatment in this sample: some 20 received Ad26.COV2.S at low or high dose, single or two shots; roughly five received placebo; per-sample allocation not given. Collection of samples fell on day 63 after the first vaccine or placebo injection. The vaccine antigen was prefusion-stabilized Wuhan SARS-CoV-2 spike. Study-level findings and limits: It was reported that spike-specific CD8+ and CD4+ T cell responses were substantially broad after vaccination.

A word on this clone: Its antigen remains unknown.

Germline V lookup: CDR1 SGHTA, CDR2 FQGNSA. The germline V and J ends were trimmed by 5 bases and 8 bases, with 9 bases remaining between them. The CDR3 runs 12 residues. The data were produced by immunoSEQ multiplex PCR, yet TCRdb's version contains in-frame clones alone and is incomplete. Among a few hundred thousand clones listed, 90% were seen once. Sequencing was performed on peripheral blood, taken in a trial of Ad26.COV2.S vaccine versus placebo. V is TRBV7-2 and J is TRBJ2-2; D gene uncertain. The clonotype comes from a person aged 18-60 years who received the Ad26.COV2.S COVID-19 vaccine or a placebo. For the CDR3, the DNA is TGTGCCAGCAGCCGGGCGGCTGGGGAGCTGTTTTTT. Translating it yields CASSRAAGELFF.